Many counts were recorded for the clone carrying this TCR beta chain. What it binds is unknown. Germline lookup yields CDR1 WNHNN and CDR2 SYGVQD (reference sequence). J gave up 0 bases and V 3 bases, and 17 bases lay outside the gene matches. The CDR3 runs to 21 residues. Genomic DNA, serving as template, underwent TCR beta VDJ and CDR3 profiling. Each CDR3 protein is one row after TCRdb ran MiXCR on the reads. This table holds hundreds of thousands of distinct CDR3 sequences, over 25% found once. Sequencing involved patients with CD8+CD57+ cell expansion previously shown by flow cytometry. This sample is drawn from a study of CD8+CD57+ T cells in acquired aplastic anemia. Overall study context: The sorted CD4+ and CD8+ cells yielded an average approximately 3.2 ug of DNA.

Whole-study results and caveats: Patients and controls shared 25 to 35 CD8+ CDR3 sequences, highly expressed in patients. Patients and healthy controls showed no significant CD8+ Simpson's diversity difference.

The rearrangement uses TRBV10-1 and TRBJ2-3, with 11 bases identical to TRBD2. The receptor was derived from a human donor with aplastic anemia. The sequencing sample was made of sorted CD4+, CD8+, or CD8+CD57+ T cells (not recorded which) from PBMCs. The CDR3 here is CASSDPTTSGSGTPSTDTQYF. The CDR3 DNA follows: TGCGCCAGCAGTGATCCAACTACTAGCGGGAGCGGAACTCCTAGCACAGATACGCAGTATTTT.